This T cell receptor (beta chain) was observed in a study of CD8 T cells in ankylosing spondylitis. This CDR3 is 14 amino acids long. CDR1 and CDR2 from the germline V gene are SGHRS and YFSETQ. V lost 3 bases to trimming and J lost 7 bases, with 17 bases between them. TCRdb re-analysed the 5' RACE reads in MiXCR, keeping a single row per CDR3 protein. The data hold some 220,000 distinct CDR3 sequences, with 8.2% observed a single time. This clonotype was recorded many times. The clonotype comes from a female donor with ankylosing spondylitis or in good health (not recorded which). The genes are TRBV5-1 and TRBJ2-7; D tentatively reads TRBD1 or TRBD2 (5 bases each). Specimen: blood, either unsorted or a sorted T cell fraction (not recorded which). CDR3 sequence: CASSSGTISGEQYF. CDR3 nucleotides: TGCGCCAGCAGCTCCGGGACCATATCGGGAGAGCAGTACTTC.